This record covers a single T cell receptor beta chain. Its antigen remains undetermined. One base away there is no much larger clone; base qualities are not given. V is cut by 8 bases and J by 1 base, and the space between the germline ends is 9 bases. Per the germline V gene, WSHSY is the CDR1 and SAAADI is the CDR2. CDR3 length: 13 amino acids, cysteine to phenylalanine. Only the CDR3 DNA stays, 39 bases, in frame from base 1. The data were obtained in a study of control samples from healthy donors and cancer patients (dated by TCRdb to 2018 to 2020). The library was built by means of the immunoSEQ multiplex PCR assay. TCRdb mirrors the immuneACCESS table, restricted to in-frame sequences. Some clones are absent from its copies; in checked studies, under half trace to an unresolved V gene, and the reason for the others is unknown. The sample has more than 95,000 clones on record, 70% to 90% of them singletons. The top ten clonotypes cover under 2.5% of the sample.

The clonotype comes from a woman in her seventies in good health. The sequencing sample was made of blood. The rearranged segments are TRBV10-2 and TRBJ1-5; the D segment cannot be called with confidence. The sequence in DNA is TGCGCCAGCTCTGGCACAAGCAATCAGCCCCAGCATTTT. It translates to CASSGTSNQPQHF.